This T cell receptor beta chain was observed in a study of blood T cell repertoires in COVID-19 (dated by TCRdb to between 2020 and 2021). Describing the broader study: Samples from collaborators originated in the United States, Italy and Spain and spanned both the acute and convalescent phases of COVID-19. The repertoires were released in a freely available public database meant as a resource for research on the immune response to SARS-CoV-2. Where available, HLA class I and class II types were obtained from metadata supplied by the sample provider rather than from assay-based typing. Samples were obtained from the ongoing ImmuneRACE study (first 160 participants) and from 1,254 subjects provided by 6 global collaborators. Deeply sampled blood TCRbeta repertoires from subjects exposed to, actively infected with, or recovered from COVID-19 were included in the dataset. The sample metadata nearly always contained a de-identified subject ID, COVID-19 status, age in years and sex. The prospective study material was composed of cDNA or gDNA derived from T cells, B-cell-depleted T cells, or PBMCs.

Collaborating institutions collected whole blood in K2EDTA tubes following their own protocols. Collaborator samples were shipped for TCRbeta analysis as frozen whole blood, isolated PBMCs, or DNA extracted from either sample type. The V end loses 2 bases and the J end loses 1 base, and a stretch of 7 bases separates them. CDR1 and CDR2, per the germline V gene, are SGHTA and FQGTGA. The CDR3 goes from the cysteine to the phenylalanine over 14 residues. Only the CDR3 portion is preserved as DNA: 42 bases, with reading frame beginning at the first base. The sample holds one count of this clone. No cognate antigen has been identified for it. The sample holds no much larger clone one base away, and base qualities are not on file. TCRbeta CDR3 regions were amplified from genomic DNA using the immunoSEQ Assay, a bias-controlled multiplex PCR. Processing in the source paper ran as follows. The number of nucleated cells in each sample was estimated by amplification of reference gene primers within the assay. To quantify the absolute abundance of each unique TCRbeta CDR3 rearrangement, sequence reads were collapsed and filtered. For each sample, productive Simpson clonality was calculated by taking the square root of Simpson's diversity index across productive rearrangements. TCRdb limited this immuneACCESS table to in-frame rearrangements with V and J called. A share of clones is missing; checked studies link under half to unresolved V genes, and the rest is unexplained. The D gene and trimming were derived from the DNA, and the V and J assignments and clone size from that table. This sample lists roughly 190,000 clones; about 86% were detected once. The ten largest clones add up to 3% to 4.5% of the sample.

Points the paper makes about the study in general: The amount of clinical and demographic metadata varied by source and participant and was provided uncurated.

This receptor was taken from a man aged 18 to 29 with active or convalescent COVID-19. The specimen sequenced was peripheral blood. The rearrangement combines TRBV7-3 with TRBJ2-3, with no D gene named confidently. CDR3 reads: CASSLGLGTDTQYF. DNA sequence: TGTGCCAGCAGCTTAGGGCTTGGCACAGATACGCAGTATTTT.